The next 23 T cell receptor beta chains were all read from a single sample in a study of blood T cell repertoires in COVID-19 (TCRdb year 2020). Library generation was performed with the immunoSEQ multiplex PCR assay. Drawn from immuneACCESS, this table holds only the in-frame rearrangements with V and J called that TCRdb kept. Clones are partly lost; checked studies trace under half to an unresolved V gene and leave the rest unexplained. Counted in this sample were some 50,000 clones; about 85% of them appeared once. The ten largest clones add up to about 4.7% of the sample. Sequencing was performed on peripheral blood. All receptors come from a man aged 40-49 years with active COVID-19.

The CDR3 here is CASSQSGPGLAANYEQYF. In DNA form, the CDR3 reads TGTGCCAGCAGCCAGTCCGGTCCAGGACTAGCGGCCAACTACGAGCAGTACTTC. The V and J genes are TRBV3-1 (or the pseudogene TRBV3-2) and TRBJ2-7, with 10 bases lining up with TRBD2. The CDR3 is made up of 18 amino acids. With V trimmed by 3 bases and J by 3 bases, 14 bases remained unmatched. CDR1 is LGHDT, CDR2 YNNKEL, per germline (reference sequence).

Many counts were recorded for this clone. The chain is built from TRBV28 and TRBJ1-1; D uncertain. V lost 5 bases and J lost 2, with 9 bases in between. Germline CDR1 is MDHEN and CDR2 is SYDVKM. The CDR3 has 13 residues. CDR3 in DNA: TGTGCCAGCAGTGTACCAGGAAACACTGAAGCTTTCTTT. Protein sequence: CASSVPGNTEAFF.

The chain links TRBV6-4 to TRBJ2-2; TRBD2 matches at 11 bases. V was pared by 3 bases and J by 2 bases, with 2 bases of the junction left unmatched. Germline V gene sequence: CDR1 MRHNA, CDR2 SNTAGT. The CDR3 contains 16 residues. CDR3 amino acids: CASSELAGGNTGELFF. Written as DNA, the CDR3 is TGTGCCAGCAGTGAGCTAGCGGGGGGAAACACCGGGGAGCTGTTTTTT.

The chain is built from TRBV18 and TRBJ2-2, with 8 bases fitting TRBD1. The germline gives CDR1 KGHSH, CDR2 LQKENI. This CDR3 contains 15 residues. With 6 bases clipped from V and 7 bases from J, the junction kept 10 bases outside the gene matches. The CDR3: CASSRSGGIGGELFF. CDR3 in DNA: TGTGCCAGCTCGCGATCAGGGGGCATCGGCGGGGAGCTGTTTTTT.

The CDR3 reads CASQIGDSTLRSYNEQFF. In DNA form, the CDR3 reads TGTGCCAGCCAGATAGGGGACTCCACGCTTCGTTCCTACAATGAGCAGTTCTTC. The rearrangement uses TRBV19 and TRBJ2-1; tentatively, D is TRBD2 (6 bases). The CDR3 has 18 residues. Germline CDR1 is LNHDA and CDR2 is SQIVND (reference sequence). The V end was cut by 9 bases, the J end by 1 base, with 25 bases between. Drawing the rest from reference TRBV19 and TRBJ2-1, the complete variable domain is DGGITQSPKYLFRKEGQNVTLSCEQNLNHDAMYWYRQDPGQGLRLIYYSQIVNDFQKGDIAEGYSVSREKKESFPLTVTSAQKNPTAFYLCASQIGDSTLRSYNEQFFGPGTRLTVL.

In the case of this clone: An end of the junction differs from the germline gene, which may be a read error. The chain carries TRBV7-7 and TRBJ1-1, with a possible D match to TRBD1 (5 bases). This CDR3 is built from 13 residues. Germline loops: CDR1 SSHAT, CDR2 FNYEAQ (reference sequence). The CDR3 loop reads CASSLSGDTEAFF. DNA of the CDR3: TGTGCTAGCAGCTTATCGGGGGACACTGAAGCTTTCTTT. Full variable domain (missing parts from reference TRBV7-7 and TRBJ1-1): GAGVSQSPRYKVTKRGQDVTLRCDPISSHATLYWYQQALGQGPEFLTYFNYEAQPDKSGLPSDRFSAERPEGSISTLTIQRTEQRDSAMYRCASSLSGDTEAFFGQGTRLTVV.

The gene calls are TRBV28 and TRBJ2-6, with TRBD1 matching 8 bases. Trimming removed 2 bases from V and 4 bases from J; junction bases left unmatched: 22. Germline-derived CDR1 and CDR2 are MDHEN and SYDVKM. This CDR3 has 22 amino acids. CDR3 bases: TGTGCCAGCAGTTTAAGAATTCGTCAGGGGGCCCCCGGGGAGTCAGGGGCCAACGTCCTGACTTTC. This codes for CASSLRIRQGAPGESGANVLTF.

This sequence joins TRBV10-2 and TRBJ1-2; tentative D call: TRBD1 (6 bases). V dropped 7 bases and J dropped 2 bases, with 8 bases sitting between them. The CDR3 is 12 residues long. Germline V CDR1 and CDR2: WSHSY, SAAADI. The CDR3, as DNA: TGCGCCAGCACCGGACAGAACTATGGCTACACCTTC. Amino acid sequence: CASTGQNYGYTF.

The CDR3 region has the DNA TGTGCCAGCAGCTCCCGGGGAGCGGGAGTCGTTGAGACCCAGTACTTC. This gives the protein CASSSRGAGVVETQYF. The chain uses TRBV5-6 and TRBJ2-5, with 8 bases fitting TRBD2. CDR3 length equals 16 residues. The germline CDR1 and CDR2 sequences are SGHDT and YYEEEE. The junction had 12 bases not matched to a gene; V was cut back by 3 bases and J by 5 bases. Combining the CDR3 with reference TRBV5-6 and TRBJ2-5 gives the whole variable domain DAGVTQSPTHLIKTRGQQVTLRCSPKSGHDTVSWYQQALGQGPQFIFQYYEEEERQRGNFPDRFSGHQFPNYSSELNVNALLLGDSALYLCASSSRGAGVVETQYFGPGTRLLVL.

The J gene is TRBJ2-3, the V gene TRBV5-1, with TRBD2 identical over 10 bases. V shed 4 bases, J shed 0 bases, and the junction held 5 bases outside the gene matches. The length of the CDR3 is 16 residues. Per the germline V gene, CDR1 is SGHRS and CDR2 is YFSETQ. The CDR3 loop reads CASSLRAGGSTDTQYF. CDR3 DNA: TGCGCCAGCAGCCTTAGAGCGGGAGGGAGCACAGATACGCAGTATTTT.

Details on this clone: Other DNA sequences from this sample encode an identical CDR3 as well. Written as DNA, the CDR3 is TGTGCCAGCTCACCCGGGACAGGGGAAGAGACCCAGTACTTC. Translation gives CASSPGTGEETQYF. The chain uses TRBV18 and TRBJ2-5; 10 bases map to TRBD1. The V and J ends lost 3 bases and 3 bases, in that order; junction bases with no gene match: 1. The CDR3 loop spans 14 amino acids. In germline, CDR1 is KGHSH, CDR2 LQKENI. Combining the CDR3 with reference TRBV18 and TRBJ2-5 gives the whole variable domain NAGVMQNPRHLVRRRGQEARLRCSPMKGHSHVYWYRQLPEEGLKFMVYLQKENIIDESGMPKERFSAEFPKEGPSILRIQQVVRGDSAAYFCASSPGTGEETQYFGPGTRLLVL.

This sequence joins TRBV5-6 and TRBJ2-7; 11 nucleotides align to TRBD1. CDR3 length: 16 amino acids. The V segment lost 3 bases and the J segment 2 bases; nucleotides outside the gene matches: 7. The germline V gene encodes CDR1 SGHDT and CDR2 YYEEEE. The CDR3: CASSSTGTGGTYEQYF. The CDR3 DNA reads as TGTGCCAGCAGCTCTACCGGGACAGGGGGTACCTACGAGCAGTACTTC.

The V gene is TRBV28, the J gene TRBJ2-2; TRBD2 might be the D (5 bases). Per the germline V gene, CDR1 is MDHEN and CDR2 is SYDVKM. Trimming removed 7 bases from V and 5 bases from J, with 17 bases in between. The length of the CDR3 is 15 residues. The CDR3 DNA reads TGTGCCAGCAACGGATTGGCCGGGGTTACCGGGGAGCTGTTTTTT. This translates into CASNGLAGVTGELFF. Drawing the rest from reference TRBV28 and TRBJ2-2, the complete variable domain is DVKVTQSSRYLVKRTGEKVFLECVQDMDHENMFWYRQDPGLGLRLIYFSYDVKMKEKGDIPEGYSVSREKKERFSLILESASTNQTSMYLCASNGLAGVTGELFFGEGSRLTVL.

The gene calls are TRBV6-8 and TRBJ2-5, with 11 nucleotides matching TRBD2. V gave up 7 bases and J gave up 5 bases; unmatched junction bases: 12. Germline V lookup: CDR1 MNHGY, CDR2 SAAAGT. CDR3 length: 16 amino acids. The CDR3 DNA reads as TGTGCCAGCACCCGAAACTCTAGCGGGAGGATGGAGACCCAGTACTTC. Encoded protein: CASTRNSSGRMETQYF.

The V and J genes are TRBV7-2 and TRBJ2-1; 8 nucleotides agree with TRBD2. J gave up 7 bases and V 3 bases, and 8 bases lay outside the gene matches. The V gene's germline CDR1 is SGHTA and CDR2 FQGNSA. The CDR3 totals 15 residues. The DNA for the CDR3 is TGTGCCAGCAGCTTGAGTTGGGGCGGGAGGAATGAGCAGTTCTTC. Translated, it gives CASSLSWGGRNEQFF.

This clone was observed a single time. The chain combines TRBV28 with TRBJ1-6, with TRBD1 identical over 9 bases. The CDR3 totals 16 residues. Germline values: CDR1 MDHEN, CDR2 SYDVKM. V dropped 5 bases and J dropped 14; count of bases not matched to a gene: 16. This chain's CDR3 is CASSPMGQGSEGALHF. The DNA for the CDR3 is TGTGCCAGCAGTCCTATGGGACAGGGCTCAGAGGGGGCCCTCCACTTT.

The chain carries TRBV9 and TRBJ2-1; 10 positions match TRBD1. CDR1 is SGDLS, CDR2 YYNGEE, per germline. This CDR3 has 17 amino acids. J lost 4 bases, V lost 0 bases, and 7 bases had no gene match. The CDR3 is CASSVAGQGELYNEQFF. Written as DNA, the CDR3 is TGTGCCAGCAGCGTAGCAGGACAGGGGGAATTATACAATGAGCAGTTCTTC.

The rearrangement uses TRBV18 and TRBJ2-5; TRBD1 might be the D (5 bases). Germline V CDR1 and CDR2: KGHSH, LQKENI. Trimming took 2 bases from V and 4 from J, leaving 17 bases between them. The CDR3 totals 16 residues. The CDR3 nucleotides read TGTGCCAGCTCACCAGGACAAGACTGGTATGGAGAGACCCAGTACTTC. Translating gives CASSPGQDWYGETQYF. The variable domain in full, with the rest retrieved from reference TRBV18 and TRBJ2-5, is NAGVMQNPRHLVRRRGQEARLRCSPMKGHSHVYWYRQLPEEGLKFMVYLQKENIIDESGMPKERFSAEFPKEGPSILRIQQVVRGDSAAYFCASSPGQDWYGETQYFGPGTRLLVL.

CDR3 loop: CASHDRGNTEAFF. As DNA, the CDR3 is TGTGCCAGCCACGACAGGGGGAACACTGAAGCTTTCTTT. This rearrangement joins TRBV18 to TRBJ1-1; TRBD1 matches at 8 bases. Trimming at V came to 8 bases and at J to 1 base, leaving 3 bases not matched to a gene. The CDR3 has 13 residues. Germline V gene lookup returns CDR1 KGHSH and CDR2 LQKENI.

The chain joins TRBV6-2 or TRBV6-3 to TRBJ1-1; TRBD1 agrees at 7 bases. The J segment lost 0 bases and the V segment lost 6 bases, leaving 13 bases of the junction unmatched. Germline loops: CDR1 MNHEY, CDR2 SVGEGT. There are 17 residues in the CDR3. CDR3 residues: CASSPPNRGPLNTEAFF. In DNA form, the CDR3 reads TGTGCCAGCAGCCCACCTAACAGGGGCCCCCTGAACACTGAAGCTTTCTTT.

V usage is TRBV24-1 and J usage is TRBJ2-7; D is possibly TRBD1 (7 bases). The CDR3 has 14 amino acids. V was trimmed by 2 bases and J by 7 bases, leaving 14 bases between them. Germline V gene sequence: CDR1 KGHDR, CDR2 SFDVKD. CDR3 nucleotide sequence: TGTGCCACCAGTGATTCGGAGGGGGCGCGGGAGCAGTACTTC. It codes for CATSDSEGAREQYF.

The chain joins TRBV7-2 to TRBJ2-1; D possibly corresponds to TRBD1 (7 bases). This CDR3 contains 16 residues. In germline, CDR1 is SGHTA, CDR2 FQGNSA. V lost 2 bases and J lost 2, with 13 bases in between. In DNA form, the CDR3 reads TGTGCCAGCAGCTTATCCCGCGGGACAGCCTACAATGAGCAGTTCTTC. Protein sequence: CASSLSRGTAYNEQFF.

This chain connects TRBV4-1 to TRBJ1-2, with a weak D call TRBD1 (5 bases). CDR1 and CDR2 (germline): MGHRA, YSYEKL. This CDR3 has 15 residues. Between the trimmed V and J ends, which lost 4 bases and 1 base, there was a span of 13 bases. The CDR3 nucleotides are TGCGCCAGCAGCCTAAGACAGATACTTAACTATGGCTACACCTTC. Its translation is CASSLRQILNYGYTF.